This T cell receptor beta chain was identified during a study of CD8 T cells in Susac syndrome (dated by TCRdb to between 2019 and 2020). As for the study more broadly: Among the sequenced Susac syndrome patients, over five had clinically active disease and eight or nine were in clinical remission. At blood withdrawal, Susac syndrome patients were either therapy-naive, taking corticosteroids (in some cases with IVIg as well), or taking IVIg alone. Whether CD8+ T cell activation and differentiation in Susac syndrome was antigen driven was tested using repertoire sequencing. Here is what the overall study found, with its caveats: The TCR sequencing and HLA analysis was acknowledged to have included a relatively small number of individuals. In the CD4+ T cell repertoire of Susac syndrome patients, clonal expansion was not detected.

Peripheral blood CD8+ and CD4+ T cells from healthy donors, Susac syndrome patients and multiple sclerosis patients were profiled using high-throughput TCR beta sequencing. The Susac syndrome patients fulfilled recently defined diagnostic criteria for definite or probable disease. Bulk CD8+ and CD4+ T cells were purified by magnetic negative isolation, whereas CD8+ TEMRA cells were enriched by FACS. Blood was drawn into EDTA tubes, processed within 24 hours, and PBMCs were isolated by density gradient centrifugation. PBMCs destined for TCR sequencing were cryopreserved in liquid nitrogen and later thawed in a 37 °C water bath. The sorted or isolated CD4+, CD8+ and CD8+ TEMRA cells reached a purity of at least 90%. Worth noting for this clonotype: Its antigen target is currently unknown. Within one base of it there is no much larger clone, and no base qualities were kept.

RNA was extracted using the RNeasy kit, and roughly 0.45 to 1 ug of the RNA was reverse transcribed with random hexamers. The immunoSEQ multiplex PCR assay, covering 54 Vbeta and 13 Jbeta segments, was used to amplify TCR beta CDR3 regions. Bias from PCR amplification was corrected by using a synthetic template baseline for primer optimization and for computational correction. The paper's data handling went like this. Reads were assigned to V, D and J genes according to IMGT and analyzed in immunoSEQ Analyzer, with only productive sequences retained. To calculate clonality, Shannon entropy was normalized by log2 of the number of productive unique sequences and then subtracted from one. Public and private clones were assessed among the 100 most prevalent clones of each patient and control. Clones were defined as Susac-specific if absent from the healthy and MS cohorts, from some 1,000 published viral clones and from other ImmuneACCESS disease sequences. Clones were called with MiXCR by TCRdb after fastp trimmed the public reads at Q25, and only in-frame beta chains were retained. Each entry merges the rows of one CDR3 protein and shows their most common DNA and genes. The V and J calls, along with clone size, are taken from TCRdb and not from the paper's own processing. For this sample the table gives about 240,000 distinct CDR3 sequences, of which almost 97% were detected only once. The ten largest clones take up 0.095% to 0.12% of the sample.

The sample taken for sequencing was CD4+ T cells from PBMCs. This clonotype was sampled from a human donor with Susac syndrome.

Here is the DNA: TGTGCCAGCAGCCAAGCCCCGCAGGAAAAACTGTTTTTT. Its coded protein is CASSQAPQEKLFF. The chain is assembled from TRBV3-1 and TRBJ1-4, with no confidently assigned D gene. CDR1 and CDR2 (LGHDT, YNNKEL) derive from the germline V gene (reference sequence). V is reduced by 1 base and J by 8 bases, leaving a spacing of 8 bases between them. Counted from cysteine to phenylalanine, this CDR3 has 13 amino acids. Kept here is only the CDR3 DNA, which spans 39 bases and is read in frame from base 1.